This T cell receptor beta chain came from a study of regulatory T cells in long-lasting Graves disease. Findings of the study overall: New patients shared fewer public clonotypes (roughly 910) than persistent patients did (more than 2,500).

On this clonotype: Its antigen remains unknown.

The time point here: persistent/refractory GD, antithyroid drugs over 5 years with positive TRAb. TCR sequences were obtained from RNA taken from PBMCs. The source of the patients was an endocrinology department in Xi'an, China. Construction of the TCR beta libraries employed iRepertoire HTBI primers in conjunction with Arm-PCR of CDR3 regions. Study processing details: Sample data revealed under 75 TRBV and 12 to 15 TRBJ segments. TCRdb itself ran the multiplex PCR reads through MiXCR, one entry per CDR3 protein. The V and J calls here are based on TCRdb, not the publication. The data hold about 400,000 distinct CDR3 sequences, with 20% to 25% observed a single time. The sequence was obtained from a female donor with Graves disease. The specimen comprised peripheral blood mononuclear cells (PBMCs), sampled when the disease was refractory, from a patient treated with antithyroid drugs.

DNA for the CDR3: TGCAGCGTTGAAAACCGAGGTTCCTATGGCTACACCTTC. Protein sequence: CSVENRGSYGYTF. This chain joins TRBV29-1 and TRBJ1-2; no clear D gene. Trimming shortened V by 2 bases and J by 4 bases, and 11 bases separated the two germline ends. The germline V gene encodes CDR1 SQVTM and CDR2 ANQGSEA. The CDR3 length is 13 residues.